This T cell receptor (beta chain) is from a study of OX40 agonist ivuxolimab in advanced cancers. Background on the study: Patients were dosed with the agonistic anti-OX40 (CD134) antibody ivuxolimab.

With baseline, cycle 4 day 1, and cycle 7 day 1 as timepoints, blood was sampled. This clone was detected a few times. Its antigen remains unidentified. The repertoire was sequenced with immunoSEQ multiplex PCR; TCRdb's copy has only in-frame clones and lacks some. This table has roughly 120,000 clones, around 90% appearing once. Regarding the study as a whole: Nonresponders, in some cases, also had low normalized T-cell clonal expansion. The CD4+ and CD8+ T cells in the blood had expanded clonally by week 6 at 0.1 to 3.0 mg/kg.

This sequence was found in an adult with an advanced solid tumor such as melanoma, head and neck, liver or kidney cancer. The sample here was CD4+ or CD8+ T cells sorted from blood, taken in a trial of the OX40 agonist ivuxolimab.

The CDR3 loop is CASSTTGDYGYTF. CDR3 nucleotide sequence: TGTGCCAGCAGCACCACAGGGGACTATGGCTACACCTTC. The chain uses TRBV7-2 and TRBJ1-2; 7 nucleotides align to TRBD1. V was pared by 5 bases and J by 3 bases, with 3 bases of the junction left unmatched. CDR3 length: 13 residues. Germline V gives CDR1 SGHTA, CDR2 FQGNSA.